This T cell receptor beta chain was identified during a study of beta chain features in type 1 diabetes. Overall study context: Age and gender were similar between patients and healthy donors, as were cell yields. Study results and limitations: Naive, central memory and Treg TCRB repertoires seemed to resemble each other more closely in patients than they did in healthy donors. Sequencing the cDNA could make cells with high TCR expression show up more than they should. Significant though moderate, a shortening of TCRB CDR3s appeared in all four CD4+ subsets of Type 1 diabetes patients.

All of the isolated RNA was reverse transcribed, so expressed TCRB transcripts were sequenced. Produced via immunoSEQ multiplex PCR; TCRdb's table is partial and in-frame only. The sample consists of hundreds of thousands of clones, about an eighth of them appearing once. The V and J ends lost 6 bases and 1 base respectively, with 15 bases between them. This CDR3 comprises 14 residues. The germline gives CDR1 SQVTM, CDR2 ANQGSEA. CD45RO/CCR7/CD25/CD127/CD95/CD27 separated CD4+ naive, central memory, regulatory and stem cell-like memory cells by sorting. On this clone itself: Its antigen is unknown.

The sequence was collected from a man between 18 and 35 years old with type 1 diabetes. This chain uses TRBV29-1 with TRBJ1-1, with D maybe TRBD1 (6 bases). Material: naive CD4+ T cells from blood. The chain's CDR3 is CSVQPRQANTEAFF. CDR3 coding DNA: TGCAGCGTGCAACCCCGACAGGCGAACACTGAAGCTTTCTTT.